Listed below are T cell receptor beta chains from one sample, sequenced in a study of regulatory T cells in long-lasting Graves disease. Each CDR3 protein is one row after TCRdb ran MiXCR on the multiplex PCR reads. This sample has about 500,000 distinct CDR3 sequences, with 15% to 20% found just once. These data were likewise used in another study, on T cells in Graves' hyperthyroidism and ophthalmopathy.

Here the sequenced sample was peripheral blood mononuclear cells (PBMCs), taken at new diagnosis, from a patient treated with antithyroid drugs. The receptor set was obtained from a man aged 35-49 years with Graves disease. The CDR3 runs from the conserved cysteine through the conserved F or W.

j_call | v_call | cdr3_aa
TRBJ2-7 | TRBV27 | CASGKRQGSYEQYF
TRBJ2-3 | TRBV3-1 | CASSHRGGEVDTQYF
TRBJ2-5 | TRBV7-9 | CASSLVLSTSGSETQYF
TRBJ2-3 | TRBV5-1 | CASSLRPGLGDTQYF
TRBJ2-5 | TRBV28 | CASSTPTGQETQYF
TRBJ2-7 | TRBV7-9 | CASSLVRAGGDYEQYF
TRBJ1-2 | TRBV28 | CASSSQGSGYYGYTF
TRBJ2-2 | TRBV2 | CASRPNRGITGELFF
TRBJ2-3 | TRBV7-9 | CASSPPDFRADTQYF
TRBJ2-7 | TRBV11-1 | CASSPAQALLYEQYF
TRBJ2-3 | TRBV7-8 | CASTPASGTDTQYF
TRBJ2-1 | TRBV12-3/TRBV12-4 | CASRPGLAGGRYNEQFF
- | TRBV24-1 | CATSDPSGSFVETQYF
TRBJ2-3 | TRBV7-3 | CASSFSSLRGIRSTDTQYF
TRBJ2-4 | TRBV6-2/TRBV6-3 | CASIPVSSGLPLAKNIQYF
TRBJ2-1 | TRBV12-3/TRBV12-4 | CASSPATRDSGSYLDNEQFF
TRBJ2-7 | TRBV28 | CASSTTAVSSYEQYF
TRBJ2-3 | TRBV5-1 | CASSPGTSGLSADTQYF
TRBJ2-5 | TRBV28 | CASSLPAALETQYF
TRBJ2-2 | TRBV7-3 | CASSHTRSGELFF
TRBJ1-5 | TRBV12-3/TRBV12-4 | CASSPDRGRVYGSNQPQHF
TRBJ2-7 | TRBV30 | CAWSPDRVEQYF
TRBJ1-2 | TRBV11-3 | CASSDGREPFYGYTF
TRBJ2-3 | TRBV30 | CAWRLAGSTDTQYF
TRBJ2-1 | TRBV28 | CASSLKIMGFYNEQFF
TRBJ2-3 | TRBV18 | CASSSVIAGDSDTQYF
TRBJ2-5 | TRBV18 | CASSPPRPSETQYF
TRBJ2-5 | TRBV4-1 | CASSHGTSGSQETQYF
TRBJ2-5 | TRBV3-1 | CASSRDRGLQETQYF
TRBJ1-1 | TRBV28 | CASQPGGARTEAFF
TRBJ2-6 | TRBV3-1 | CASSPSGVFSGANVLTF
TRBJ1-2 | TRBV4-1 | CASSQGGGGYGYTF
TRBJ2-7 | TRBV5-1 | CASSLIGPSHEQYF
TRBJ2-3 | TRBV20-1 | CSALDRSDTQYF
TRBJ2-7 | TRBV6-9 | CASSYSFTSGEGAYEQYF
TRBJ2-1 | TRBV6-1 | CASSEQSLGLYNEQFF
TRBJ1-1 | TRBV20-1 | CSALRGPGTEAFF
TRBJ2-7 | TRBV7-9 | CASSPRLDGPYEQYF
TRBJ2-1 | TRBV3-1 | CASSLRGAAYNEQFF
TRBJ2-7 | TRBV19 | CAITPRDRGRGYEQYF
TRBJ2-3 | TRBV10-3 | CAISELAGGPDTQYF